This TCR beta chain emerged from a study of cytomegalovirus exposure and HLA in healthy donors. Healthy donors of bone marrow made up the group. The CDR3 has 14 amino acids. Germline lookup yields CDR1 MNHEY and CDR2 SVGAGI. The junction had 9 bases not matched to a gene; V was cut back by 5 bases and J by 8 bases. As to this clone: The antigen is not known.

The study, taken as a whole, reports: A later analysis linked a missense DCLRE1C variant to TCR beta V- and J-gene trimming.

The PCR had 60 Vbeta and 13 Jbeta primers. Only in-frame clones appear in the TCRdb table, and some are missing; sequencing was by immunoSEQ multiplex PCR. The data hold some 200,000 clones, with about 80% observed a single time. The sample was PBMCs. This TCR was sampled from a woman aged 45-59 years in good health and CMV-seropositive. The chain has TRBV6-5 and TRBJ2-3; 8 bases are shared with TRBD2. CDR3 DNA: TGTGCCAGCAGTCGAAGGACTAGCCCCGGTACGCAGTATTTT. As protein: CASSRRTSPGTQYF.